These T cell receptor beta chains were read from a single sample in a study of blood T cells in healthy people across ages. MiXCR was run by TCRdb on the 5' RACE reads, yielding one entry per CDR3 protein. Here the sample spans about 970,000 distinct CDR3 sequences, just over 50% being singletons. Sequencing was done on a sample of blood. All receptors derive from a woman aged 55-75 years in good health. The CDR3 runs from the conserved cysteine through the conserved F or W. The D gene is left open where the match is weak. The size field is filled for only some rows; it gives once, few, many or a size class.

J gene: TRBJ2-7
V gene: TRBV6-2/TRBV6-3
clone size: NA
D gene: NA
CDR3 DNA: TGTGCCAGCAGTTACTCGGCAGGCGTCGCCTACGAGCAGTACTTC
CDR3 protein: CASSYSAGVAYEQYF

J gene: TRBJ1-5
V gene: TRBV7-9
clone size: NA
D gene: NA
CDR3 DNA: TGTGCCAGCAGCAAAGGGGAGAGGGGGAATCAGCCCCAGCATTTT
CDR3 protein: CASSKGERGNQPQHF

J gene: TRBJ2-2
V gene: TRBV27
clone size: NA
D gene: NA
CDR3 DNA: TGTGCCAGCAGTTCTATCGGACGAGTTTGGCCCGGGGAGCTGTTTTTT
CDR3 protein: CASSSIGRVWPGELFF

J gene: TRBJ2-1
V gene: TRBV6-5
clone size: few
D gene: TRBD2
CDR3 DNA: TGTGCCAGCAGTCCCACCCCCAGCGGGAGTAATGAGCAGTTCTTC
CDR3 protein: CASSPTPSGSNEQFF

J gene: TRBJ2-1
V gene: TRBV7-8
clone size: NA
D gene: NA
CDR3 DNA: TGTGCCAGCAGCCGTTCGGGTGAGCAGTTCTTC
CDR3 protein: CASSRSGEQFF

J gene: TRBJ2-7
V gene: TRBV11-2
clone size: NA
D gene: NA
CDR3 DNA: TGTGCCAGCAGCTCAGAAGTCGGGGGATCATCCTTCTACGAGCAGTACTTC
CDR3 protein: CASSSEVGGSSFYEQYF

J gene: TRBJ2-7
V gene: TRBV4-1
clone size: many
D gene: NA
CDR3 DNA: TGCGCCAGCAGCCAATCAGGGAGCTCCTACGAGCAGTACTTC
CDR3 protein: CASSQSGSSYEQYF

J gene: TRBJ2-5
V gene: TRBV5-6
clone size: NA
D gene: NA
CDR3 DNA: TGTGCCAGCAGCTTGTCCGGACTACAGTACTTC
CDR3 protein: CASSLSGLQYF

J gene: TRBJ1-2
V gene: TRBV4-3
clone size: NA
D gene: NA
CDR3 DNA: TGCGCCAGCAGCACGAAGGGAGTGGGTGGCTACACCTTC
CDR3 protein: CASSTKGVGGYTF

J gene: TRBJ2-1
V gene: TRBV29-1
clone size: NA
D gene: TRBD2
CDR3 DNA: TGCAGCGTTGATCAGTCTAGCGGGAGTAATGAGCAGTTATTC
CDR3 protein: CSVDQSSGSNEQLF

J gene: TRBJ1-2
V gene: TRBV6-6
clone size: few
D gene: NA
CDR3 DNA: TGTGCCAGCAGTCAGGACATTTGGGGCTATGGCTACACCTTC
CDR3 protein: CASSQDIWGYGYTF

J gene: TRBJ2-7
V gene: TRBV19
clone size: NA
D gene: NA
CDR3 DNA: TGTGCCAGTAGTAAACCGGGACACCCCTACGAGCAGTACTTC
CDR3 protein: CASSKPGHPYEQYF

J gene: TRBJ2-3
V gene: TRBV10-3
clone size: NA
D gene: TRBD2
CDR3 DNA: TGTGCCATCAGTGAGAGCCAGCGGGGGGGGTCGGATACGCAGTATTTT
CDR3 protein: CAISESQRGGSDTQYF

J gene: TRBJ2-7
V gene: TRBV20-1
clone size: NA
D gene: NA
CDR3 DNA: TGCAGTGCTAGGAAAGGGGACACGTCCTACGAGCAGTACTTC
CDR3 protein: CSARKGDTSYEQYF

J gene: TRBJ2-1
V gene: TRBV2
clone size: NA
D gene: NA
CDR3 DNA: TGTGCCTGCAGTGTAGGGTGGAATGAGCAGTTCTTC
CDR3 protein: CACSVGWNEQFF

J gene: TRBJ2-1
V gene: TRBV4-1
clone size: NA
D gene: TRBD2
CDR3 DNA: TGCGCCAGCAGCCTGGAGACTAGCCGGGAGCAGTTCTTC
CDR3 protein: CASSLETSREQFF

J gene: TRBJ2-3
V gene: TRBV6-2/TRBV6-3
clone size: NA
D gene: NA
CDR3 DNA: TGTGCCAGCAGAAGTTTAGATACGCAGTATTTT
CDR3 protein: CASRSLDTQYF

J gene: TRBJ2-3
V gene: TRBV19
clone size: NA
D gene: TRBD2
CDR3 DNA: TGTGCCAGCGGGACTAGCGGGATGGTAGATACGCAGTATTTT
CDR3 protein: CASGTSGMVDTQYF

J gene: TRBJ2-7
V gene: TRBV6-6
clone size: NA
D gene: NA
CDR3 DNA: TGTGCCAGCAGTTACTCGATAAGGTGGGACGTCGAGCAGTACTTC
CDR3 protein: CASSYSIRWDVEQYF

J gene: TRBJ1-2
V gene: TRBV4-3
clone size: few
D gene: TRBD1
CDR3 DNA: TGCGCCAGCAGCCAAAAGGTTGACAGGGGGATAGCTAACTATGGCTACACCTTC
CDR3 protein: CASSQKVDRGIANYGYTF

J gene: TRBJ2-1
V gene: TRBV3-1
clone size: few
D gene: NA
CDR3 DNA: TGTGCCAGCAGCCAAGGCCGCCGGAGGGCCTACTACAATGAGCAGTTCTTC
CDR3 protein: CASSQGRRRAYYNEQFF

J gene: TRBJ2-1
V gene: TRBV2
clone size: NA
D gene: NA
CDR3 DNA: TGTGCCTGCGGCAGGGCAGAAACAATGGGTGAGCAGTTCTTC
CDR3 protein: CACGRAETMGEQFF

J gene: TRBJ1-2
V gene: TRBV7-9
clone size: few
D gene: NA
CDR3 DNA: TGTGCCAGCAGCCGCGACGCAGGGGCGTATGGCTACACCTTC
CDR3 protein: CASSRDAGAYGYTF

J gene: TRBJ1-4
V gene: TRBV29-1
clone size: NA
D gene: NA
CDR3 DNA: TGCAGCGTGGAAGACGGGGGGCGAACACTGTTTTTT
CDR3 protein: CSVEDGGRTLFF

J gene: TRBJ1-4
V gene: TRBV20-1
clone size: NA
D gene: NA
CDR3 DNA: TGCAGTGCTAGAGATCCTGCCGTCAATGAAAAACTGTTTTTT
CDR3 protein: CSARDPAVNEKLFF

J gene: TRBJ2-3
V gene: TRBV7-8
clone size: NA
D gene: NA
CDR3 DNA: TGTGCCAGCAGCGATTGGGCACGACCTAGCACAGATACGCAGTATTTT
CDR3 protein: CASSDWARPSTDTQYF

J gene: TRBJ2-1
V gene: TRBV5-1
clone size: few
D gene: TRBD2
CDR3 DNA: TGCGCCAGCAGCCCAACCGGGACTAGCTACAATGAGCAGTTCTTC
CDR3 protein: CASSPTGTSYNEQFF

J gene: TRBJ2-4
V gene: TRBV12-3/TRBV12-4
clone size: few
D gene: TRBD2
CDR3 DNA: TGTGCCAGCAGACGCGCTAGCGGCCTAGGGGCCCAGTACTTC
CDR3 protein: CASRRASGLGAQYF

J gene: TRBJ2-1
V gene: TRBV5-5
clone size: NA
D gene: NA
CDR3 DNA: TGTGCCAGCAGCTGGAGGGGGGATGAGCAGTTCTTC
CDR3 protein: CASSWRGDEQFF

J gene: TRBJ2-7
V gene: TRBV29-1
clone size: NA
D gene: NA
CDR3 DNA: TGCAGCGGGATAGGGCAGGGCAACAATGAGCAGTACTTC
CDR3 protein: CSGIGQGNNEQYF

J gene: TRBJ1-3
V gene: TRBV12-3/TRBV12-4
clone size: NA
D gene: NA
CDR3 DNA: TGTGCCAGCAGTTTAGAAGAGATTTACTCTGGAAACACCATATATTTT
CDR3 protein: CASSLEEIYSGNTIYF

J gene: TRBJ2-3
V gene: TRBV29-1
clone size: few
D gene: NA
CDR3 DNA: TGCAGCGCCGGAAGGGGGGCTAGCACAGATACGCAGTATTTT
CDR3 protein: CSAGRGASTDTQYF

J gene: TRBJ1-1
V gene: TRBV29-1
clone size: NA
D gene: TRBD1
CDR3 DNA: TGCAGCGTTCGGGGCAGGGGGCGTGAGAGCACTGAAGCTTTCTTT
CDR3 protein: CSVRGRGRESTEAFF

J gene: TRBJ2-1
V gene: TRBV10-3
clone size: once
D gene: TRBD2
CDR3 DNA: TGTGCCATCAGTGAGCTAATACTCGGGAGGGATGAGCAGTTCTTC
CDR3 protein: CAISELILGRDEQFF

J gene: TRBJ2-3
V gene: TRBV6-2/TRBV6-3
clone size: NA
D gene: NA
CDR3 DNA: TGTGCCAGCCGAACAGATGGTGCGACAGATACGCAGTATTTT
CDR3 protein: CASRTDGATDTQYF

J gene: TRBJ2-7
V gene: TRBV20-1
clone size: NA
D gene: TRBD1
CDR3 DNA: TGCAGTGCTAGACCCGACAGGGCTAGAGACGAGCAGTACTTC
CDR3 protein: CSARPDRARDEQYF

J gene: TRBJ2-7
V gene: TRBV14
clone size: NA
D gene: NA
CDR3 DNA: TGTGCCAGCAGCCAAGGGGGAGCGTGGTGGTACGAGCAGTACTTC
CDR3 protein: CASSQGGAWWYEQYF

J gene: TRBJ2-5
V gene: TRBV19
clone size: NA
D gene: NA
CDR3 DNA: TGTGCCAGTAGTCTCGCCCGGGAAGAGTCTAGAGAGACCCAGTACTTC
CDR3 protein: CASSLAREESRETQYF

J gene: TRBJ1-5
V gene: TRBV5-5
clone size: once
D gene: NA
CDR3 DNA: TGTGCCAGCAGCTTGGTATATACTGGGCAGGCCTATCAGCCCCAGCATTTT
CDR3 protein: CASSLVYTGQAYQPQHF

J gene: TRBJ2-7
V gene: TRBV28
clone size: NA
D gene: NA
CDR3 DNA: TGTGCCAGCAGTTTACCCCCATGGGGGAACTCCTACGAGCAGTACTTC
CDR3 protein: CASSLPPWGNSYEQYF

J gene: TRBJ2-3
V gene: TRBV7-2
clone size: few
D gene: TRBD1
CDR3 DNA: TGTGCCAGCAGCGCTAGTGGGACAGGGATAATAGATACGCAGTATTTT
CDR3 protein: CASSASGTGIIDTQYF

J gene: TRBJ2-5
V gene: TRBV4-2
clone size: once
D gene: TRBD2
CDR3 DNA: TGTGCCAGCAGCAAAAAGGGGACTAGCGGGCTGGAGACCCAGTACTTC
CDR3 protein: CASSKKGTSGLETQYF

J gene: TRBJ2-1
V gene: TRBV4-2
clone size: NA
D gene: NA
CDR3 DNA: TGTGCCAGCAGCCAAGCGACTAGTCGGCGTGAGCAGTTCTTC
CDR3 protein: CASSQATSRREQFF

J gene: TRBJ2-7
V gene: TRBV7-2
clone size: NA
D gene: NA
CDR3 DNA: TGTGCCAGCAGCTTACCCCTTAGTTTTGTAGACAGCGAGCAGTACTTC
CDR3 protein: CASSLPLSFVDSEQYF

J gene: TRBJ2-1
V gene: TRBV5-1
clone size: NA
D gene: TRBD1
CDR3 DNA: TGCGCCAGCAGCTTGGCCTGGGACAGCCTTAACAATGAGCAGTTCTTC
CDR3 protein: CASSLAWDSLNNEQFF

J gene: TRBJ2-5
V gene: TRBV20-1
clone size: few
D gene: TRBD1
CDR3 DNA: TGCAGTGCTAGAGAGACAGGGCCGTACCAAGAGACCCAGTACTTC
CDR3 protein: CSARETGPYQETQYF